This T cell receptor (beta chain) was sequenced during a study of blood T cells in healthy people across ages. Study context: Per two T cells, template switching captured roughly one barcoded beta molecule.

Study-level points and caveats: Estimates based on one million T cells were treated as lower bounds.

There are a few counts of this clonotype. Its matching antigen is unknown. Healthy individuals of Caucasian origin from Russia, aged about 6 to 95, served as donors. Per individual sample, total RNA of at least 6 micrograms was extracted. Through a sample-barcoded 5' primer and a J-beta primer mix, a second PCR was run for roughly 6 to 11 cycles. One entry per CDR3 protein results from TCRdb running MiXCR on the 5' RACE reads. The sample records 1.5 million to 2 million distinct CDR3 sequences, roughly two fifths being singletons. Trimming pared 5 bases from V and 2 bases from J, leaving 13 bases between. The length of the CDR3 is 14 residues. CDR1 is DFQATT and CDR2 is SNEGSKA in the germline V gene (reference sequence).

The chain recombines TRBV20-1 with TRBJ2-1, with a possible D match to TRBD2 (6 bases). Sequencing was carried out using blood. This TCR was recovered from a human donor in good health. CDR3: CSAPSEGPYNEQFF. CDR3 in DNA: TGCAGTGCTCCCTCGGAGGGACCCTACAATGAGCAGTTCTTC.